The 26 T cell receptor beta chains given below trace back to one sample, sequenced in a study of CD8 T cells in ankylosing spondylitis. Study outcomes and limitations: Ankylosing spondylitis blood seemed to carry a telltale TCR beta motif made of roughly 8 highly homologous variants.

TCRdb reanalysed the 5' RACE reads using MiXCR and keeps one entry per CDR3 protein. The top ten hold under 20% of the sample, which has some 700,000 distinct CDR3 sequences, around a fifth seen once. No cognate antigen is known for these TCRs. What was sequenced was blood, either unsorted or a sorted T cell fraction (not recorded which). These receptors were collected from a male donor with ankylosing spondylitis.

Many counts were recorded for this clonotype. The chain carries TRBV20-1 and TRBJ1-2, with D unclear. This CDR3 spans 13 amino acids. V was clipped by 6 bases and J by 7 bases, with 18 bases between them. Per germline, CDR1 DFQATT and CDR2 SNEGSKA (reference sequence). The CDR3 sequence is CSAKEVTSGGYTF. The CDR3 DNA is TGCAGTGCCAAGGAAGTAACTTCTGGTGGCTACACCTTC.

This clonotype was observed a few times. The chain carries TRBV5-1 and TRBJ1-1; D might be TRBD1 (6 bases). This CDR3 has 15 residues. The germline CDR1 and CDR2 sequences are SGHRS and YFSETQ. Trimming removed 0 bases at V and 3 bases at J, with 12 bases between. CDR3 residues: CASSLGLYRDTEAFF. In DNA form, the CDR3 reads TGCGCCAGCAGCTTGGGTCTCTACAGGGACACTGAAGCTTTCTTT.

This rearrangement joins TRBV20-1 to TRBJ2-7; no clear D gene. V lost 4 bases and J 3 bases, leaving 16 bases between the germline ends. Germline V gene sequence: CDR1 DFQATT, CDR2 SNEGSKA (reference sequence). The CDR3 covers 14 residues. CDR3 residues: CSATKADGIYEQYF. CDR3 nucleotide sequence: TGCAGTGCTACCAAGGCAGACGGCATCTACGAGCAGTACTTC.

J is TRBJ1-1 and V is TRBV29-1; unclear D gene. The germline V gene has CDR1 SQVTM and CDR2 ANQGSEA. V lost 2 bases, J lost 4 bases, and 8 bases lay in between. The CDR3 length is 12 residues. CDR3 bases: TGCAGCGTTGAACCTTTTCTCACTGAAGCTTTCTTT. It encodes CSVEPFLTEAFF.

In its sample, this clonotype was seen a few times. CDR3 region: CASSSTGDGLHQPQHF. CDR3 in DNA: TGTGCCAGCAGCTCCACCGGAGACGGACTACATCAGCCCCAGCATTTT. The chain employs TRBV28 and TRBJ1-5; D gene uncertain. Trimming removed 6 bases at V and 5 bases at J, with 20 bases between. This CDR3 contains 16 residues. Germline V CDR1 and CDR2: MDHEN, SYDVKM.

This clonotype appeared a few times. The chain recombines TRBV4-2 with TRBJ1-5; 8 bases align to TRBD1. V gave up 4 bases and J gave up 6 bases; unmatched junction bases: 8. The germline CDR1 and CDR2 sequences are LGHNA and YNFKEQ. The CDR3 totals 15 residues. CDR3 nucleotides: TGTGCCAGCAGCCTAGAAACAGGGGGATCTCAGCCCCAGCATTTT. It is translated as CASSLETGGSQPQHF.

The chain joins TRBV30 to TRBJ2-7, with D tentatively TRBD1 (5 bases). The CDR3 sequence is 12 residues long. V was trimmed by 7 bases and J by 2 bases, leaving 12 bases between them. Germline V lookup: CDR1 GTSNPN, CDR2 SVGIG (reference sequence). CDR3 in DNA: TGTGCCTTGACAGTAACACCCTACGAGCAGTACTTC. It translates to CALTVTPYEQYF.

The J gene is TRBJ1-1, the V gene TRBV4-1; 9 positions match TRBD1. The CDR3 has 16 residues. With 4 bases clipped from V and 4 bases from J, the junction kept 10 bases outside the gene matches. Germline V gene sequence: CDR1 MGHRA, CDR2 YSYEKL. Here the CDR3 reads CASSPIGQGPGTEAFF. CDR3 bases: TGCGCCAGCAGCCCAATCGGACAGGGGCCGGGCACTGAAGCTTTCTTT.

This clonotype has only a few counts. The chain employs TRBV15 and TRBJ2-5; 7 bases are shared with TRBD2. The V segment lost 0 bases and the J segment 1 base; nucleotides outside the gene matches: 2. The V gene's germline CDR1 is LNHNV and CDR2 YYDKDF (reference sequence). This CDR3 comprises 15 residues. CDR3 amino acids: CATSRELAVQETQYF. CDR3 DNA sequence: TGTGCCACCAGCAGAGAGCTAGCGGTCCAAGAGACCCAGTACTTC. Based on the CDR3 plus reference TRBV15 and TRBJ2-5, the full variable domain is DAMVIQNPRYQVTQFGKPVTLSCSQTLNHNVMYWYQQKSSQAPKLLFHYYDKDFNNEADTPDNFQSRRPNTSFCFLDIRSPGLGDTAMYLCATSRELAVQETQYFGPGTRLLVL.

The rearrangement links TRBV5-1 to TRBJ1-1; no definite D call. Trimming removed 4 bases from V and 0 bases from J, with 13 bases in between. CDR1 and CDR2 from the germline V gene are SGHRS and YFSETQ. The CDR3 runs 15 residues. CDR3 DNA: TGCGCCAGCAGCCTGAGCCGAGATTTGAACACTGAAGCTTTCTTT. It encodes CASSLSRDLNTEAFF.

This clonotype was detected a few times. CDR3 nucleotides: TGTGCCATCAGTGAGGGTCAGGGGGTCGGGAATCAGCCCCAGCATTTT. Encoded protein: CAISEGQGVGNQPQHF. The chain joins TRBV10-3 to TRBJ1-5, with 7 bases identical to TRBD1. The CDR3 has 16 residues. The V gene end was trimmed by 2 bases and the J gene end by 4 bases; junction bases not matched to a gene: 8. The germline V gene has CDR1 ENHRY and CDR2 SYGVKD.

This clonotype was seen only a few times. The chain links TRBV12-3 or TRBV12-4 to TRBJ2-3, with no clear D. The CDR3 length is 14 residues. Trimming removed 3 bases at V and 5 bases at J, with 12 bases between. CDR3 sequence: CASSLGLNKDTQYF. Written as DNA, the CDR3 is TGTGCCAGCAGTTTGGGCCTGAACAAAGATACGCAGTATTTT.

This sequence joins TRBV6-1 and TRBJ1-2; 8 bases match TRBD1. After removal of 0 bases from V and 6 bases from J, the junction contained 6 bases not matched to a gene. The germline V gene encodes CDR1 MNHNS and CDR2 SASEGT. This CDR3 region has 15 residues. This CDR3 reads CASSEARTGHDGYTF. CDR3 bases: TGTGCCAGCAGTGAAGCCCGGACAGGGCATGATGGCTACACCTTC.

V and J are TRBV11-2 and TRBJ2-1; 8 nucleotides align to TRBD2. J lost 4 bases, V lost 1 base, and 3 bases had no gene match. The CDR3 runs to 15 residues. Germline CDR1 is SGHAT and CDR2 is FQNNGV. CDR3 amino acids: CASSLARGGYNEQFF. The CDR3 DNA is TGTGCCAGCAGCTTAGCCCGGGGGGGGTACAATGAGCAGTTCTTC.

This chain connects TRBV2 to TRBJ1-4; possible D gene TRBD1, 6 bases. The germline CDR1 and CDR2 sequences are SNHLY and FYNNEI. CDR3 length equals 15 residues. V was cut by 5 bases and J by 4 bases, with 14 bases left in between. The CDR3 sequence is CASSQQGSGNEKLFF. CDR3 nucleotides: TGTGCCAGCAGTCAACAGGGATCTGGTAATGAAAAACTGTTTTTT.

This clonotype appeared a few times. V usage is TRBV5-5 and J usage is TRBJ2-1; D possibly matches TRBD1 or TRBD2 (5 bases each). CDR3 length: 15 amino acids. CDR1 is SGHKS, CDR2 YYEKEE, per germline (reference sequence). Trimming shortened V by 0 bases and J by 8 bases, and 15 bases separated the two germline ends. CDR3 bases: TGTGCCAGCAGCTTGGGTCAGAGAGGGGTCGATGAGCAGTTCTTC. It encodes CASSLGQRGVDEQFF.

In this sample, this clonotype turned up a few times. This chain connects TRBV6-1 to TRBJ1-5; 8 bases match TRBD1. The CDR3 is made up of 16 amino acids. With 6 bases clipped from V and 0 bases from J, the junction kept 7 bases outside the gene matches. Looked up from germline, CDR1 is MNHNS and CDR2 is SASEGT. CDR3 bases: TGTGCCAGCAGGGACGGGACAGGAACTAGCAATCAGCCCCAGCATTTT. It codes for CASRDGTGTSNQPQHF.

The chain links TRBV5-1 to TRBJ1-1, with D possibly TRBD1 on 5 matching bases. The CDR3 is made up of 16 amino acids. Germline V gene sequence: CDR1 SGHRS, CDR2 YFSETQ. The V end was cut by 0 bases, the J end by 3 bases, with 15 bases between. The CDR3 sequence: CASSLAVGGTDTEAFF. The CDR3 DNA reads as TGCGCCAGCAGCTTGGCGGTGGGGGGAACAGACACTGAAGCTTTCTTT. Looking up the rest from reference TRBV5-1 and TRBJ1-1 gives the full variable domain: KAGVTQTPRYLIKTRGQQVTLSCSPISGHRSVSWYQQTPGQGLQFLFEYFSETQRNKGNFPGRFSGRQFSNSRSEMNVSTLELGDSALYLCASSLAVGGTDTEAFFGQGTRLTVV.

This clonotype was recorded a few times. CDR3 sequence reads: CASSRTAAEQYF. The CDR3 region has the DNA TGTGCCAGCAGTAGGACAGCTGCCGAGCAGTACTTC. This chain joins TRBV2 and TRBJ2-7; the D gene is possibly TRBD1 (6 bases). Germline V lookup: CDR1 SNHLY, CDR2 FYNNEI. This CDR3 is built from 12 residues. V dropped 5 bases and J dropped 6 bases, with 11 bases sitting between them.

This clonotype was detected only a few times. The J gene is TRBJ2-3, the V gene TRBV2, with unresolved D. V lost 7 bases, J lost 0 bases, and 11 bases lay in between. CDR1 and CDR2 (germline): SNHLY, FYNNEI. CDR3 length: 14 residues. The CDR3 coding sequence is TGTGCCAGCATCGGCTATACTAGCACAGATACGCAGTATTTT. It encodes CASIGYTSTDTQYF.

This clonotype appeared many times. V and J are TRBV5-1 and TRBJ1-2; tentatively, D is TRBD1 (5 bases). The CDR3 runs to 16 residues. Germline V lookup: CDR1 SGHRS, CDR2 YFSETQ. With 3 bases removed from V and 0 bases from J, the gap between germline ends came to 15 bases. The CDR3 DNA is TGCGCCAGCAGCTCGGGGCGACAGACAGCTAACTATGGCTACACCTTC. This gives the protein CASSSGRQTANYGYTF.

This chain links TRBV6-2 or TRBV6-3 with TRBJ2-5; the match to TRBD2 covers 9 bases. Germline CDR1 MNHEY, CDR2 SVGEGT. The length of the CDR3 is 22 residues. The V gene end was trimmed by 5 bases and the J gene end by 5 bases; junction bases not matched to a gene: 30. CDR3 nucleotides: TGTGCCAGCAGTCCATTATCATACCCGATGTTAGCGGGAGAGTTAGGCGTGGAGACCCAGTACTTC. Protein sequence: CASSPLSYPMLAGELGVETQYF.

This clonotype has a handful of counts. J is TRBJ1-1 and V is TRBV25-1, with no clear D. The CDR3 has 14 residues. V lost 7 bases and J lost 0, with 12 bases in between. Germline CDR1 MGHDK, CDR2 SYGVNS. CDR3 sequence: CASNPGGLNTEAFF. CDR3 DNA: TGTGCCAGCAATCCCGGAGGGCTGAACACTGAAGCTTTCTTT.

The chain couples TRBV5-6 to TRBJ2-1, with TRBD1 as a possible D gene (6 bases). Trimming pared 4 bases from V and 3 bases from J, leaving 17 bases between. This CDR3 region has 16 residues. Germline values: CDR1 SGHDT, CDR2 YYEEEE. As DNA, the CDR3 is TGTGCCAGCAGCCCGCCGACAGGAGAGCTCTACAATGAGCAGTTCTTC. Translated, it gives CASSPPTGELYNEQFF. Drawing the rest from reference TRBV5-6 and TRBJ2-1, the complete variable domain is DAGVTQSPTHLIKTRGQQVTLRCSPKSGHDTVSWYQQALGQGPQFIFQYYEEEERQRGNFPDRFSGHQFPNYSSELNVNALLLGDSALYLCASSPPTGELYNEQFFGPGTRLTVL.

The chain combines TRBV2 with TRBJ2-2; D unresolved. V gave up 8 bases and J gave up 1 base, with 11 bases separating them. The CDR3 covers 14 residues. Germline V gives CDR1 SNHLY, CDR2 FYNNEI. In DNA, the CDR3 is TGTGCCAGCCAAGATGACTTGAACACCGGGGAGCTGTTTTTT. Protein: CASQDDLNTGELFF.

In DNA form, the CDR3 reads TGCAGTGCTAGTTTGGGTGGGGGGGCCCTTAAAAACATTCAGTACTTC. Amino acid sequence: CSASLGGGALKNIQYF. This chain joins TRBV20-1 and TRBJ2-4; D perhaps matches TRBD2 (7 bases). Germline CDR1 and CDR2: DFQATT and SNEGSKA (reference sequence). The CDR3 is made up of 16 amino acids. Trimming removed 3 bases at V and 4 bases at J, with 19 bases between.